This T cell receptor beta chain was sequenced in a study of blood T cell repertoires in COVID-19 (dated by TCRdb to the early 2020s). In terms of the full investigation: The collaborator samples originated in the United States, Italy and Spain and spanned the acute and convalescent phases of COVID-19. The prospective study material was composed of cDNA or gDNA derived from T cells, B-cell-depleted T cells, or PBMCs. The dataset comprised deeply sampled blood TCRbeta repertoires from subjects exposed to, actively infected with, or recovered from COVID-19. The repertoires were released in a freely available public database meant as a resource for research on the immune response to SARS-CoV-2. Samples were obtained from the ongoing ImmuneRACE study (first 160 participants) and from 1,254 subjects provided by 6 global collaborators. The sample metadata nearly always contained a de-identified subject ID, COVID-19 status, age in years and sex. Where available, HLA class I and class II types were taken from metadata supplied by the sample provider and were not determined by assay-based typing.

Trimming takes 6 bases from V and 1 base from J, and the germline ends sit 13 bases apart. From its cysteine to its phenylalanine, the CDR3 spans 15 amino acids. CDR3 DNA only is kept here, 45 bases in frame from base 1. The germline V gene yields SGHRS for CDR1 and YFSETQ for CDR2. What the work shows at the level of the full study, not this receptor alone: Clinical and demographic metadata were provided uncurated, with the amount varying by source and participant.

The collaborating institutions used their own protocols to collect whole blood in K2EDTA tubes. For TCRbeta analysis, collaborator samples were shipped as frozen whole blood, as isolated PBMCs, or as DNA extracted from either sample type. Regarding this clone: What antigen it recognizes has not been identified. The record has no base qualities; no much larger clone is one base away.

The immunoSEQ Assay, a bias-controlled multiplex PCR, was used to amplify TCRbeta CDR3 regions from genomic DNA. From the authors' description of their analysis: The number of nucleated cells in each sample was estimated by amplification of reference gene primers within the assay. To quantify the absolute abundance of each unique TCRbeta CDR3 rearrangement, sequence reads were collapsed and filtered. For each sample, productive Simpson clonality was calculated as the square root of Simpson's diversity index across productive rearrangements. Here the immuneACCESS table is served through TCRdb, limited to in-frame sequences with V and J called. Missing clones are a known gap in these copies; in checked studies unresolved V genes cover under half, and the rest lacks a known reason. The D gene and trimming were derived from the DNA, and the V and J assignments and clone size from that table. The sample data list roughly 86,000 clones, and 90% to 95% of these were observed just once. The ten largest make up about 2% of the sample.

The sequence is built from TRBV5-1 and TRBJ2-2, and perhaps TRBD1 as D gene, on 5 matching bases. This clonotype originated in a woman aged 45-65 years in a cohort sampled during active COVID-19. Sequences were obtained from peripheral blood. The DNA reads as follows: TGCGCCAGCAAAGAAGGGGCGTTGAACACCGGGGAGCTGTTTTTT. This translates into CASKEGALNTGELFF.